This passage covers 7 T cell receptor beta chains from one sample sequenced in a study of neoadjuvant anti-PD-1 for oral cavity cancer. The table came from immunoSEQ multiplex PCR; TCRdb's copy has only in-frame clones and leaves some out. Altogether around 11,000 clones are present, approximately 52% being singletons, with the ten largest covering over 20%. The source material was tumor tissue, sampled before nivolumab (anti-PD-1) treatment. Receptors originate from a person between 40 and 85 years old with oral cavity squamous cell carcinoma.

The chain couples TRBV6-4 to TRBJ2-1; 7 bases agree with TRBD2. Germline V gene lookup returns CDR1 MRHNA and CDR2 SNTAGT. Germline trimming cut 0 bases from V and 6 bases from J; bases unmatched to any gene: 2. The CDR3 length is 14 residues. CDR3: CASSDSGEGNEQFF. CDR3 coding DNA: TGTGCCAGCAGTGACTCAGGGGAGGGCAATGAGCAGTTCTTC.

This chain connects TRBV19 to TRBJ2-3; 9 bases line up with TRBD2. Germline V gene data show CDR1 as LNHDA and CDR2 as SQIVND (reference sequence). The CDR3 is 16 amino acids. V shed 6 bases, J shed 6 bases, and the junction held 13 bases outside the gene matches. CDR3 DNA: TGTGCCAGTAGCCCTATTGACCTAGCGGGGACCGATACGCAGTATTTT. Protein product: CASSPIDLAGTDTQYF.

In nucleotides, the CDR3 is TGTGCCAGCATGCGGCCCACCGGCGAGCAGTACTTC. Amino acid sequence: CASMRPTGEQYF. The chain joins TRBV6-6 to TRBJ2-7; the D is unclear. Per germline, CDR1 MNHNY and CDR2 SVGAGI (reference sequence). The V and J ends lost 7 bases and 6 bases respectively, with 13 bases between them. The CDR3 loop spans 12 amino acids.

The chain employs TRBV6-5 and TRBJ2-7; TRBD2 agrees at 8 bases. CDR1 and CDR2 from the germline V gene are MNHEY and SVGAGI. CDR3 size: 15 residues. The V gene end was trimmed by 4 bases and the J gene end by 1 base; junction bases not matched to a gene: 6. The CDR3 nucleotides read TGTGCCAGCAGTTCCGGGACTAGGGGGTCCTACGAGCAGTACTTC. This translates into CASSSGTRGSYEQYF.

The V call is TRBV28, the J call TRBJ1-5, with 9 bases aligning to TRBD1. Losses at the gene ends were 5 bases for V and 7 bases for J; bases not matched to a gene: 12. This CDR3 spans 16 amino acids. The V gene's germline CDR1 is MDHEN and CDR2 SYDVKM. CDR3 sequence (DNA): TGTGCCAGCAGTCCAACCGGGACAGGGTCGCGCCAGCCCCAGCATTTT. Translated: CASSPTGTGSRQPQHF.

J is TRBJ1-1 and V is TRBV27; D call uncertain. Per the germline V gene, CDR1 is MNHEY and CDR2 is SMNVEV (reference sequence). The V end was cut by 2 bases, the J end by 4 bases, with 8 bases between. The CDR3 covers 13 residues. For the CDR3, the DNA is TGTGCCAGCAGTTTAAGGGTGTCCACTGAAGCTTTCTTT. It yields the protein CASSLRVSTEAFF.

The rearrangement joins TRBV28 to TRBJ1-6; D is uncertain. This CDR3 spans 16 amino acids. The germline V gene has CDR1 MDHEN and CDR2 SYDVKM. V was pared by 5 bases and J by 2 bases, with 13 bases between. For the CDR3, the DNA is TGTGCCAGCAGTCGGAAAGGACGGCCCTATAATTCACCCCTCCACTTT. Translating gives CASSRKGRPYNSPLHF.